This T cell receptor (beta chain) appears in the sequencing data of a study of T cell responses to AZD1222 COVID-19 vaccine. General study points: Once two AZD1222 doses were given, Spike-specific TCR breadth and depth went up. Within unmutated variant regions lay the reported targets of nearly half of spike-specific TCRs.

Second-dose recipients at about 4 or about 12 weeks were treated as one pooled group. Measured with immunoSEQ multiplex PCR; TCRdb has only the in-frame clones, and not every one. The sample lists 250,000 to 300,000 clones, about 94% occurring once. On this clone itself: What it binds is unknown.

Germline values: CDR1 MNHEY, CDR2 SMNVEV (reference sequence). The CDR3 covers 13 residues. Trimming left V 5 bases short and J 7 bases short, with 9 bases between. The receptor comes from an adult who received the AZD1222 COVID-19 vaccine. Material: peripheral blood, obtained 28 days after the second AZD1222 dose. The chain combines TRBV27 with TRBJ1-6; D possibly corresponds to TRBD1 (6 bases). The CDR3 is CASSGQGNSPLHF. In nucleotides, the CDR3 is TGTGCCAGCAGTGGCCAGGGGAATTCACCCCTCCACTTT.